This T cell receptor beta chain was retrieved from a study of T cell repertoires in cytomegalovirus infection. Background on the study: Signatures in public TCR beta sequences pointed to both CMV infection and matching HLA type.

Germline CDR1 KGHDR, CDR2 SFDVKD. Trimming took 0 bases from V and 7 from J, leaving 13 bases between them. This CDR3 spans 15 amino acids. A note on this clonotype: What it recognizes is unknown.

Study observations and caveats: Pooled public TCR beta family frequency picked out CMV carriers with the relevant HLA. HLA-C-restricted TCR beta clonotypes specific for CMV led the ex vivo response.

TCRdb independently ran MiXCR on the reads; one entry per CDR3 protein. The sample lists around 450,000 distinct CDR3 sequences, approximately 10% occurring once. The sequence was obtained from a human donor in good health (CMV status not recorded). Some clones in this sample may be carry-over from other donors' samples. What was sequenced was PBMCs. The chain carries TRBV24-1 and TRBJ2-3; D not certain. CDR3: CATSDLLWGANTQYF. For the CDR3, the DNA is TGTGCCACCAGTGATTTGCTTTGGGGTGCGAATACGCAGTATTTT.